The 18 T cell receptor beta chains below all came from one sample that was sequenced in a study of shared clonotypes between healthy human individuals. Libraries were prepared by immunoSEQ multiplex PCR; TCRdb keeps only in-frame clonotypes and omits some of them. This repertoire shows about 2.4 million clones, roughly 93% found once; its top ten account for roughly 0.36%. The sequenced material came from naive CD4+ T cells from PBMCs. Subset specified: CD45RA+ positively selected. These receptors were collected from a man in his late teens or twenties in good health. Some clones in this sample may be carry-over from other donors' samples.

This clone was seen a handful of times. V gene TRBV29-1 combines with J gene TRBJ1-1, with no clear D. This CDR3 contains 10 residues. Germline V CDR1 and CDR2: SQVTM, ANQGSEA. V gave up 4 bases and J gave up 6 bases, with 6 bases separating them. As DNA, the CDR3 is TGCAGCGTTGGGAGGGCTGAAGCTTTCTTT. Its translation is CSVGRAEAFF.

About this clone: The sample has other DNA sequences that encode this CDR3 too. This sequence joins TRBV28 and TRBJ1-2; D not resolved. V was trimmed by 6 bases and J by 3 bases, leaving 17 bases between them. The V gene's germline CDR1 is MDHEN and CDR2 SYDVKM. The CDR3 is made up of 15 amino acids. The CDR3 here is CASSPNPVDYYGYTF. For the CDR3, the DNA is TGTGCCAGCAGCCCAAACCCAGTGGATTACTATGGCTACACCTTC.

The V call is TRBV5-1, the J call TRBJ1-2; D is ambiguous. CDR3 size: 12 residues. V gave up 4 bases and J gave up 8 bases, with 12 bases separating them. The V gene's germline CDR1 is SGHRS and CDR2 YFSETQ. This chain's CDR3 is CASSVGKRGYTF. CDR3 DNA sequence: TGCGCCAGCAGCGTAGGGAAGCGCGGCTACACCTTC.

Concerning this clone: Other DNA sequences within the sample encode an identical CDR3. CDR3 sequence (DNA): TGTGCCAGCAGTCCTCAGGGAGATGGCTACACCTTC. This sequence encodes CASSPQGDGYTF. The J gene is TRBJ1-2, the V gene TRBV2, with TRBD1 as a possible D gene (5 bases). V lost 5 bases and J lost 6, with 10 bases in between. CDR1 SNHLY and CDR2 FYNNEI come from the germline V gene. This CDR3 spans 12 amino acids.

In its sample, this clone was seen a few times. The genes are TRBV7-2 and TRBJ2-5, with 7 bases lining up with TRBD1. CDR3 length: 18 amino acids. V shed 5 bases and J 1 base; nucleotides not matched to a gene: 16. From germline, CDR1 is SGHTA and CDR2 FQGNSA. CDR3: CASSAQSGNRGVQETQYF. The DNA of the CDR3 is TGTGCCAGCAGCGCCCAGTCTGGGAACAGGGGAGTCCAAGAGACCCAGTACTTC.

V is TRBV19 and J is TRBJ2-4, with 13 bases that match TRBD2. The CDR3 spans 16 residues. J was trimmed by 5 bases and V by 5 bases; bases with no gene match: 6. Germline loops: CDR1 LNHDA, CDR2 SQIVND (reference sequence). The CDR3 DNA reads TGTGCCAGTAGTGGACTAGCGGGAGATAGGCAAAACATTCAGTACTTC. It specifies CASSGLAGDRQNIQYF.

This rearrangement joins TRBV5-1 to TRBJ2-1; D remains ambiguous. The CDR3 is made up of 12 amino acids. CDR1 and CDR2 (germline): SGHRS, YFSETQ. The V end was cut by 5 bases, the J end by 5 bases, with 8 bases between. CDR3 amino acids: CASRVLHNEQFF. Here the CDR3 DNA reads TGCGCCAGCAGAGTTCTCCACAATGAGCAGTTCTTC.

This chain uses TRBV18 with TRBJ2-7, with a tentative D call TRBD1 (5 bases). CDR1 KGHSH and CDR2 LQKENI come from the germline V gene. The ends were cut back, 0 bases at V and 6 bases at J, with 12 bases in the middle. The CDR3 has 14 amino acids. This CDR3 reads CASSPPPGSGEQYF. CDR3 in DNA: TGTGCCAGCTCACCACCCCCAGGGTCTGGCGAGCAGTACTTC.

CDR3 DNA sequence: TGTGCCAGCACCGTCGGGGGGGCGGGACGATACGAGCAGTACTTC. It encodes CASTVGGAGRYEQYF. The chain employs TRBV6-1 and TRBJ2-7, with 8 bases lining up with TRBD2. The CDR3 is 15 residues long. CDR1 and CDR2 (germline): MNHNS, SASEGT. V lost 7 bases, J lost 4 bases, and 12 bases stayed unmatched.

The chain has TRBV10-2 and TRBJ2-1; the match to TRBD2 covers 12 bases. CDR1 WSHSY and CDR2 SAAADI come from the germline V gene. The CDR3 loop spans 15 amino acids. After removal of 3 bases from V and 10 bases from J, the junction contained 7 bases not matched to a gene. The CDR3 bases are TGCGCCAGCAGTGAAGGACTAGCGGGGCGGGGGGAGCAGTTCTTC. Translating gives CASSEGLAGRGEQFF.

A word on this clone: The same CDR3 also results from other DNA sequences found in this sample. This chain connects TRBV19 to TRBJ1-5, with 8 bases lining up with TRBD1. The CDR3 totals 16 residues. CDR1 LNHDA and CDR2 SQIVND come from the germline V gene (reference sequence). The V and J ends lost 3 bases and 4 bases, in that order; junction bases with no gene match: 8. The CDR3 here is CASSIPGQGRNQPQHF. CDR3 coding DNA: TGTGCCAGTAGTATTCCCGGACAGGGTAGAAATCAGCCCCAGCATTTT.

This chain uses TRBV4-3 with TRBJ2-1; possibly TRBD2 for D (6 bases). Looked up from germline, CDR1 is LGHNA and CDR2 is YSLEER. The CDR3 loop spans 16 amino acids. V gave up 0 bases and J gave up 8 bases, with 17 bases separating them. CDR3 coding DNA: TGCGCCAGCAGCCAAGAAGGAGGGACCCCCCCCGATGAGCAGTTCTTC. Residues: CASSQEGGTPPDEQFF.

The gene calls are TRBV21-1 and TRBJ1-5. TRBV21-1 is tagged as a pseudogene. This CDR3 spans 12 amino acids. Here the CDR3 DNA reads TGTGCCAGCAGCAAAAGGCGGGAGCCCCAGCATTTT. Translated: CASSKRREPQHF.

The genes are TRBV7-8 and TRBJ2-7, with D hard to call. Germline-derived CDR1 and CDR2 are SGHVS and FQNEAQ. The CDR3 has 14 residues. V lost 5 bases, J lost 1 base, and 12 bases lay in between. CDR3 sequence (DNA): TGTGCCAGCAGCGGCGGTCCGGATTCCTACGAGCAGTACTTC. Translating gives CASSGGPDSYEQYF.

The gene calls are TRBV6-1 and TRBJ2-4; 8 bases match TRBD1. CDR1 and CDR2 from the germline V gene are MNHNS and SASEGT. Trimming took 6 bases from V and 4 from J; bases not matched to a gene: 8. The CDR3 is made up of 15 amino acids. CDR3 loop: CASRRETGEKNIQYF. The CDR3, as DNA: TGTGCCAGCAGAAGAGAGACAGGGGAGAAAAACATTCAGTACTTC.

This sequence joins TRBV30 and TRBJ1-4; tentative D call: TRBD1 (5 bases). The CDR3 runs 15 residues. The germline V gene has CDR1 GTSNPN and CDR2 SVGIG (reference sequence). Between the trimmed V and J ends, which lost 3 bases and 2 bases, there was a span of 13 bases. The CDR3 DNA sequence: TGTGCCTGGAGACGTACAGGCGCGACTAATGAAAAACTGTTTTTT. Protein sequence: CAWRRTGATNEKLFF.

The J gene is TRBJ2-7, the V gene TRBV5-1; a weak D match, TRBD1 (6 bases). From germline, CDR1 is SGHRS and CDR2 YFSETQ. The CDR3 runs 15 residues. With 4 bases removed from V and 5 bases from J, the gap between germline ends came to 19 bases. CDR3 loop: CASSPPEGVIDEQYF. In DNA, the CDR3 is TGCGCCAGCAGCCCTCCCGAGGGGGTTATCGACGAGCAGTACTTC.

The rearrangement joins TRBV14 to TRBJ1-2; no definite D call. Deletions cut 0 bases from V and 1 base from J, with 9 bases between. The CDR3 runs to 15 residues. From germline, CDR1 is SGHDN and CDR2 FVKESK. The CDR3 reads CASSQELIFNYGYTF. CDR3 sequence (DNA): TGTGCCAGCAGCCAAGAATTGATCTTTAACTATGGCTACACCTTC.